A selection of T cell receptor beta chains follows, all from one sample in a study of blood T cell repertoires in COVID-19. Repertoires were generated with immunoSEQ multiplex PCR, while TCRdb's copy carries only in-frame clones and drops some. The data hold some 180,000 clones, with roughly 84% observed a single time. The source material was PBMCs or T cells enriched from blood (not recorded which). These receptors were obtained from a woman in her 30s who had been exposed to COVID-19. Each CDR3 is given with its conserved first and last residue. Fields, in order: clone size, J gene, D gene, V gene, CDR3 protein, CDR3 DNA. A D gene is named only where the DNA matches it firmly. Only some rows state a clone size, as once, few, many or a class for expanded clones.

size: -
J: TRBJ2-7
D: TRBD1
V: TRBV7-9
CDR3: CASSPRGQLTYEQYF
DNA: TGTGCCAGCAGCCCTAGGGGACAGTTGACCTACGAGCAGTACTTC

size: -
J: TRBJ1-2
D: TRBD1
V: TRBV7-9
CDR3: CASSLALGQYGYTF
DNA: TGTGCCAGCAGCTTAGCCCTGGGACAGTATGGCTACACCTTC

size: -
J: TRBJ2-5
D: TRBD2
V: TRBV4-2
CDR3: CASSLSGGGETQYF
DNA: TGTGCCAGCAGCCTCTCTGGCGGGGGAGAGACCCAGTACTTC

size: -
J: TRBJ2-7
D: TRBD1
V: TRBV6-6
CDR3: CASSSRGLNEQYF
DNA: TGTGCCAGCAGTTCAAGGGGGCTGAACGAGCAGTACTTC

size: -
J: TRBJ2-1
D: -
V: TRBV5-4
CDR3: CASSSTGRNEQFF
DNA: TGTGCCAGCAGCTCTACAGGAAGGAATGAGCAGTTCTTC

size: -
J: TRBJ1-6
D: TRBD1
V: TRBV7-2
CDR3: CASTPGQAYNSPLHF
DNA: TGTGCCAGCACCCCCGGACAGGCCTATAATTCACCCCTCCACTTT

size: once
J: TRBJ2-1
D: TRBD1
V: TRBV12-5
CDR3: CASGLGATGGNEQFF
DNA: TGTGCTAGTGGTTTGGGCGCTACAGGGGGCAATGAGCAGTTCTTC

size: -
J: TRBJ2-3
D: -
V: TRBV2
CDR3: CASSWEVDTQYF
DNA: TGTGCCAGCAGTTGGGAGGTAGATACGCAGTATTTT

size: -
J: TRBJ2-1
D: TRBD2
V: TRBV5-1
CDR3: CASSLAMTSGHNEQFF
DNA: TGCGCCAGCAGCTTGGCTATGACTAGCGGACACAATGAGCAGTTCTTC

size: -
J: TRBJ2-7
D: TRBD1
V: TRBV6-5
CDR3: CASRGDRTYEQYF
DNA: TGTGCCAGCAGGGGGGACAGGACCTACGAGCAGTACTTC

size: -
J: TRBJ1-5
D: TRBD1
V: TRBV25-1
CDR3: CARYSGTVDRTSNQPQHF
DNA: TGTGCCCGGTATTCCGGGACAGTGGACCGTACGAGCAATCAGCCCCAGCATTTT

size: -
J: TRBJ2-2
D: TRBD2
V: TRBV10-1
CDR3: CASSLASGTGELFF
DNA: TGCGCCAGCAGTCTAGCTAGCGGCACCGGGGAGCTGTTTTTT

size: -
J: TRBJ1-1
D: -
V: TRBV12-3/TRBV12-4
CDR3: CASSFQENTEAFF
DNA: TGTGCCAGCAGTTTCCAGGAGAACACTGAAGCTTTCTTT

size: -
J: TRBJ1-2
D: -
V: TRBV5-4
CDR3: CASSPRTELTYGYTF
DNA: TGTGCCAGCAGCCCCCGGACAGAACTCACCTATGGCTACACCTTC

size: -
J: TRBJ2-1
D: TRBD2
V: TRBV19
CDR3: CASSSPGEGIPDEQFF
DNA: TGTGCCAGTAGTAGCCCCGGGGAGGGGATTCCGGATGAGCAGTTCTTC

size: -
J: TRBJ1-2
D: TRBD1
V: TRBV7-2
CDR3: CASSSGQGYGYTF
DNA: TGTGCCAGCAGTTCCGGACAGGGGTATGGCTACACCTTC

size: -
J: TRBJ1-1
D: -
V: TRBV4-3
CDR3: CASSQGRGDTEAFF
DNA: TGCGCCAGCAGCCAAGGGAGGGGCGACACTGAAGCTTTCTTT

size: -
J: TRBJ2-1
D: TRBD1
V: TRBV4-3
CDR3: CASSQDRAGTGSNEQFF
DNA: TGCGCCAGCAGCCAAGATAGGGCTGGGACAGGGTCCAATGAGCAGTTCTTC

size: -
J: TRBJ1-1
D: -
V: TRBV19
CDR3: CASSNYRPQNTEAFF
DNA: TGTGCCAGTAGCAATTACAGGCCCCAGAACACTGAAGCTTTCTTT

size: -
J: TRBJ1-2
D: -
V: TRBV30
CDR3: CAWSVQGPNYGYTF
DNA: TGTGCCTGGAGTGTACAGGGCCCTAACTATGGCTACACCTTC

size: -
J: TRBJ1-1
D: -
V: TRBV28
CDR3: CASSFGENAFF
DNA: TGTGCCAGCAGTTTTGGAGAGAATGCTTTCTTT

size: -
J: TRBJ2-3
D: TRBD2
V: TRBV2
CDR3: CASSQDRSGGSVDTQYF
DNA: TGTGCCAGCAGTCAGGACCGGAGCGGGGGGTCGGTAGATACGCAGTATTTT

size: -
J: TRBJ2-2
D: TRBD1
V: TRBV9
CDR3: CASSPPGQGNTGELFF
DNA: TGTGCCAGCAGCCCCCCCGGACAGGGTAACACCGGGGAGCTGTTTTTT

size: -
J: TRBJ2-7
D: -
V: TRBV5-1
CDR3: CASSLGSLYEQYF
DNA: TGCGCCAGCAGCTTGGGGTCACTCTACGAGCAGTACTTC

size: -
J: TRBJ1-4
D: -
V: TRBV2
CDR3: CASSDSFDSEPGKEKLFF
DNA: TGTGCCAGCAGTGATTCTTTTGATTCGGAGCCAGGGAAGGAAAAACTGTTTTTT

size: -
J: TRBJ1-2
D: -
V: TRBV7-9
CDR3: CASSLVGFGGYTF
DNA: TGTGCCAGCAGCTTAGTGGGCTTCGGTGGCTACACCTTC

size: -
J: TRBJ2-7
D: TRBD1
V: TRBV27
CDR3: CASRGTGTAIYEQYF
DNA: TGTGCCAGCAGGGGGACCGGGACAGCCATATACGAGCAGTACTTC

size: -
J: TRBJ1-1
D: TRBD1
V: TRBV20-1
CDR3: CSASPPGQGDAFF
DNA: TGCAGTGCTAGTCCCCCGGGACAGGGTGACGCTTTCTTT